A single sample is the source of the 17 T cell receptor beta chains below, sequenced in a study of T cells in Graves' hyperthyroidism and ophthalmopathy. The investigators amplified TCR beta CDR3 regions from RNA transcripts. The HTBI primer set was used in a first-round RT-PCR of the TCR CDR3. One entry per CDR3 protein, called by TCRdb with MiXCR from the multiplex PCR reads. The data contain 500,000 to 650,000 distinct CDR3 sequences, over 45% of them seen just once; the ten biggest clones take up about 45%. The sequenced material came from peripheral blood or thyroid tissue (not recorded which). These receptors all stem from an adult woman with Graves' disease, either hyperthyroidism or ophthalmopathy (not recorded which).

In regard to this clonotype: This may be a read error: a much more frequent sequence differs by one nucleotide. The chain combines TRBV7-2 with TRBJ2-7; possible D gene TRBD2, 5 bases. Germline lookup yields CDR1 SGHTA and CDR2 FQGNSA. This CDR3 is 13 amino acids long. V dropped 5 bases and J dropped 3 bases, with 11 bases sitting between them. CDR3 nucleotides: TGTGCCAGCAGCAGGAGGCACCTCTACGAGCAGTACTTC. Its translation is CASSRRHLYEQYF. The complete variable domain, with remaining parts taken from reference TRBV7-2 and TRBJ2-7, reads GAGVSQSPSNKVTEKGKDVELRCDPISGHTALYWYRQSLGQGLEFLIYFQGNSAPDKSGLPSDRFSAERTGGSVSTLTIQRTQQEDSAVYLCASSRRHLYEQYFGPGTRLTVT.

The chain combines TRBV10-3 with TRBJ2-7; 9 nucleotides align to TRBD1. The CDR3 has 15 amino acids. With 4 bases clipped from V and 6 bases from J, the junction kept 10 bases outside the gene matches. Per the germline V gene, CDR1 is ENHRY and CDR2 is SYGVKD. The DNA of the CDR3 is TGTGCCATCAGTGCCTCCGGGACAGGGCCGAGCGAGCAGTACTTC. This encodes CAISASGTGPSEQYF.

This clonotype was found once. The J gene is TRBJ1-5, the V gene TRBV19; D unresolved. The germline V gene has CDR1 LNHDA and CDR2 SQIVND (reference sequence). Trimming took 3 bases from V and 2 from J, leaving 11 bases between them. CDR3 size: 15 residues. CDR3 protein: CASSMDGSGNQPQHF. CDR3 coding DNA: TGTGCCAGTAGTATGGACGGAAGTGGCAATCAGCCCCAGCATTTT.

V usage is TRBV7-9 and J usage is TRBJ2-6; D is uncertain. Trimming removed 5 bases from V and 0 bases from J, with 14 bases in between. The CDR3 covers 17 residues. Germline lookup yields CDR1 SEHNR and CDR2 FQNEAQ (reference sequence). The CDR3 region is CASSTGPPSSGANVLTF. CDR3 bases: TGTGCCAGCAGCACCGGACCTCCAAGCTCTGGGGCCAACGTCCTGACTTTC. The complete variable domain, with remaining parts taken from reference TRBV7-9 and TRBJ2-6, reads DTGVSQNPRHKITKRGQNVTFRCDPISEHNRLYWYRQTLGQGPEFLTYFQNEAQLEKSRLLSDRFSAERPKGSFSTLEIQRTEQGDSAMYLCASSTGPPSSGANVLTFGAGSRLTVL.

A few counts support this clonotype. CDR3 residues: CASSYAGQLQETQYF. CDR3 nucleotide sequence: TGTGCCAGCAGTTACGCGGGACAGCTACAAGAGACCCAGTACTTC. The rearrangement joins TRBV6-5 to TRBJ2-5; a weak D match, TRBD1 (7 bases). Germline V gene lookup returns CDR1 MNHEY and CDR2 SVGAGI. The CDR3 is made up of 15 amino acids. Trimming removed 2 bases from V and 2 bases from J, with 12 bases in between.

The chain carries TRBV7-2 and TRBJ1-6, with D hard to call. Per germline, CDR1 SGHTA and CDR2 FQGNSA. The CDR3 is 13 amino acids. Trimming removed 3 bases at V and 10 bases at J, with 10 bases between. CDR3 bases: TGTGCCAGCAGCTTTGCACAGACCTCACCCCTCCACTTT. Protein sequence: CASSFAQTSPLHF.

There are many counts of this clonotype. CDR3 protein: CASSRAGEDEQYF. CDR3 DNA: TGCGCCAGCAGTCGAGCGGGAGAGGACGAGCAGTACTTC. The genes are TRBV10-1 and TRBJ2-7, with TRBD2 matching over 8 bases. The germline V gene encodes CDR1 WNHNN and CDR2 SYGVQD (reference sequence). Unmatched junction bases numbered 5, after V lost 5 bases and J lost 5 bases. The CDR3 consists of 13 residues.

This clonotype occurred many times. The V gene is TRBV30, the J gene TRBJ1-5; D unclear. CDR1 and CDR2 from the germline V gene are GTSNPN and SVGIG (reference sequence). The V and J ends lost 0 bases and 0 bases respectively, with 3 bases between them. This CDR3 has 13 amino acids. CDR3 sequence reads: CAWSVDSNQPQHF. CDR3 nucleotide sequence: TGTGCCTGGAGTGTAGATAGCAATCAGCCCCAGCATTTT.

This clonotype showed up many times. The chain uses TRBV20-1 and TRBJ1-1, with D possibly being TRBD1 (6 bases). V lost 1 base and J 6 bases, leaving 9 bases between the germline ends. This CDR3 is 12 amino acids long. Germline CDR1 and CDR2: DFQATT and SNEGSKA (reference sequence). The CDR3 reads CSARGTVSEAFF. The CDR3, as DNA: TGCAGTGCTAGAGGGACAGTCTCTGAAGCTTTCTTT.

A word on this clonotype: The junction and the germline gene differ at one end; a read error may be behind it. The V and J genes are TRBV7-2 and TRBJ2-7; 7 positions match TRBD1. The CDR3 length is 14 residues. Germline assignment: CDR1 SGHTA and CDR2 FQGNSA. CDR3 sequence: CASSLGPGGYEQYF. For the CDR3, the DNA is TGTGCCAGCAGTTTAGGTCCAGGGGGCTACGAGCAGTACTTC.

A few counts support this clonotype. This sequence joins TRBV10-3 and TRBJ1-5, with a weak D call TRBD1 (5 bases). Germline lookup yields CDR1 ENHRY and CDR2 SYGVKD. V was cut by 3 bases and J by 6 bases, with 12 bases left in between. The CDR3 is 14 amino acids. The CDR3 bases are TGTGCCATCAGTGACTCGGATAGGGGTCAGCCCCAGCATTTT. This codes for CAISDSDRGQPQHF.

This chain connects TRBV12-3 or TRBV12-4 to TRBJ1-4; TRBD1 might be the D (6 bases). Trimming took off 5 bases at V and 8 bases at J, with 18 bases between the two ends. This CDR3 contains 15 residues. This CDR3 reads CASSPTGKGKEKLFF. The DNA of the CDR3 is TGTGCCAGCAGTCCCACAGGGAAGGGAAAGGAAAAACTGTTTTTT.

This chain uses TRBV2 with TRBJ2-5; TRBD2 is a possible D gene (6 bases). CDR3 length: 14 amino acids. In germline, CDR1 is SNHLY, CDR2 FYNNEI. Trimming cost V 8 bases and J 1 base, with 14 bases left between them. The CDR3: CASSNRGSQETQYF. As DNA, the CDR3 is TGTGCCAGCTCAAATCGGGGGAGCCAAGAGACCCAGTACTTC.

The chain joins TRBV20-1 to TRBJ1-2, with D perhaps TRBD1 (6 bases). The length of the CDR3 is 13 residues. CDR1 and CDR2 from the germline V gene are DFQATT and SNEGSKA (reference sequence). V was cut by 8 bases and J by 8 bases, with 21 bases left in between. CDR3: CSPSARGESGYTF. The CDR3 DNA follows: TGCAGTCCCAGTGCTAGGGGGGAATCCGGCTACACCTTC.

This CDR3 is CASSEDDRNYEQYF. The CDR3 coding sequence is TGTGCCAGCAGCGAGGACGACAGGAACTACGAGCAGTACTTC. The chain uses TRBV7-2 and TRBJ2-7, with D possibly matching TRBD1 (6 bases). The CDR3 sequence is 14 residues long. Looked up from germline, CDR1 is SGHTA and CDR2 is FQGNSA. Trimming stripped 5 bases from V and 3 bases from J, with 14 bases between. Full variable domain (missing parts from reference TRBV7-2 and TRBJ2-7): GAGVSQSPSNKVTEKGKDVELRCDPISGHTALYWYRQSLGQGLEFLIYFQGNSAPDKSGLPSDRFSAERTGGSVSTLTIQRTQQEDSAVYLCASSEDDRNYEQYFGPGTRLTVT.

This clonotype showed up just a few times. The gene calls are TRBV2 and TRBJ1-1, with TRBD1 matching 7 bases. The CDR3 is made up of 15 amino acids. V was clipped by 6 bases and J by 5 bases; unmatched bases: 12. Germline V gene lookup returns CDR1 SNHLY and CDR2 FYNNEI. CDR3 in DNA: TGTGCCAGCAGCGGAACCCGACAGGGAATTACTGAAGCTTTCTTT. Translation: CASSGTRQGITEAFF.

The rearrangement uses TRBV18 and TRBJ1-1, with D tentatively TRBD1 (5 bases). Germline V gives CDR1 KGHSH, CDR2 LQKENI. The germline V and J ends were trimmed by 5 bases and 6 bases, with 13 bases remaining between them. The CDR3 totals 13 residues. In DNA form, the CDR3 reads TGTGCCAGCTCATACTCAGGGTTGCCTGAAGCTTTCTTT. Translating it yields CASSYSGLPEAFF. The complete variable domain, with remaining parts taken from reference TRBV18 and TRBJ1-1, reads NAGVMQNPRHLVRRRGQEARLRCSPMKGHSHVYWYRQLPEEGLKFMVYLQKENIIDESGMPKERFSAEFPKEGPSILRIQQVVRGDSAAYFCASSYSGLPEAFFGQGTRLTVV.